What follows are 11 T cell receptor beta chains derived from one specimen sequenced in a study of cytomegalovirus exposure and HLA in healthy donors. The PCR was carried out with 60 Vbeta primers and 13 Jbeta primers. The data were produced by immunoSEQ multiplex PCR, yet TCRdb's version contains in-frame clones alone and is incomplete. The table records about 120,000 clones, about 83% of them present only once. The sequencing input was PBMCs. These receptor sequences come from a female donor in good health and CMV-seronegative.

This clone has a single count. The chain links TRBV29-1 to TRBJ1-2, with D possibly matching TRBD1 (6 bases). Germline V gene lookup returns CDR1 SQVTM and CDR2 ANQGSEA. The CDR3 contains 12 residues. The CDR3 region has the DNA TGCAGTGGTGACAGGATTGGCTATGGCTACACCTTC. Residues: CSGDRIGYGYTF.

This chain links TRBV10-1 with TRBJ1-1; D is uncertain. CDR3 length equals 13 residues. Germline V gene lookup returns CDR1 WNHNN and CDR2 SYGVQD (reference sequence). Trimming stripped 3 bases from V and 0 bases from J, with 5 bases between. The CDR3 loop reads CASSDRLNTEAFF. CDR3 in DNA: TGCGCCAGCAGTGACAGGTTGAACACTGAAGCTTTCTTT.

This rearrangement joins TRBV7-6 to TRBJ2-2, with D perhaps matching TRBD2 (6 bases). The CDR3 is 13 amino acids. CDR1 is SGHVS and CDR2 is FNYEAQ in the germline V gene. V was cut by 2 bases and J by 9 bases, with 10 bases left in between. Here the CDR3 reads CASSLLGGRELFF. The CDR3 region has the DNA TGTGCCAGCAGCTTATTGGGCGGGAGGGAGCTGTTTTTT.

CDR3 protein: CASVPTGTGRDRNTEAFF. The DNA for the CDR3 is TGTGCTAGTGTGCCGACGGGGACAGGGAGGGATCGGAACACTGAAGCTTTCTTT. The rearrangement uses TRBV12-5 and TRBJ1-1, with 9 bases fitting TRBD1. The CDR3 is made up of 18 amino acids. Per germline, CDR1 LGHNT and CDR2 FRNRAP. The trim removed 7 bases at V and 1 base at J, leaving 16 bases unmatched.

This rearrangement joins TRBV2 to TRBJ2-5; 9 bases align to TRBD1. The CDR3 length is 14 residues. Per germline, CDR1 SNHLY and CDR2 FYNNEI. Trimming removed 3 bases from V and 4 bases from J; junction bases left unmatched: 3. CDR3 DNA: TGTGCCAGCAGTGAGGACAGGGGCGTAGAGACCCAGTACTTC. Translating it yields CASSEDRGVETQYF.

This clone was found a few times. CDR3 sequence (DNA): TGTGCCAGCAGCTCGAGCCCAAATCAGCCCCAGCATTTT. Translation gives CASSSSPNQPQHF. The rearrangement links TRBV5-4 to TRBJ1-5; no clear D. V shed 3 bases and J shed 4 bases, with 8 bases lying between them. The CDR3 is 13 residues long. CDR1 is SGHNT and CDR2 is YYREEE in the germline V gene (reference sequence).

This chain uses TRBV5-4 with TRBJ1-2; the match to TRBD1 covers 9 bases. Looked up from germline, CDR1 is SGHNT and CDR2 is YYREEE (reference sequence). The CDR3 has 14 amino acids. Unmatched junction bases numbered 4, after V lost 3 bases and J lost 4 bases. In DNA, the CDR3 is TGTGCCAGCAGCTCTCCGGACAGGGGCTATGGCTACACCTTC. Protein: CASSSPDRGYGYTF.

V gene TRBV6-5 combines with J gene TRBJ1-6; 7 bases are a match to TRBD1. The CDR3 has 15 residues. V dropped 6 bases and J dropped 7; count of bases not matched to a gene: 9. CDR1 and CDR2 (germline): MNHEY, SVGAGI. CDR3 in DNA: TGTGCCAGCAGAAAGAACAGGGGAGGCAATTCACCCCTCCACTTT. Residues: CASRKNRGGNSPLHF.

This chain joins TRBV7-9 and TRBJ2-1, with 8 bases that match TRBD2. V was clipped by 4 bases and J by 9 bases; unmatched bases: 5. This CDR3 contains 13 residues. CDR1 SEHNR and CDR2 FQNEAQ come from the germline V gene (reference sequence). This chain's CDR3 is CASSWPGGSEQFF. DNA of the CDR3: TGTGCCAGCAGCTGGCCGGGGGGGAGTGAGCAGTTCTTC.

The chain couples TRBV7-6 to TRBJ1-1; the match to TRBD1 covers 7 bases. Germline loops: CDR1 SGHVS, CDR2 FNYEAQ. This CDR3 is built from 15 residues. The V gene end was trimmed by 5 bases and the J gene end by 2 bases; junction bases not matched to a gene: 8. CDR3 sequence reads: CASSGRQGFNTEAFF. The CDR3 DNA sequence: TGTGCCAGCAGCGGCCGACAGGGCTTTAACACTGAAGCTTTCTTT.

The V and J genes are TRBV30 and TRBJ1-2, with D possibly matching TRBD1 (5 bases). V was clipped by 3 bases and J by 5 bases, with 10 bases between them. CDR3 length equals 12 residues. CDR1 and CDR2 (germline): GTSNPN, SVGIG (reference sequence). CDR3 amino acids: CAWRPRTYGYTF. CDR3 DNA sequence: TGTGCCTGGAGACCCCGGACATATGGCTACACCTTC.